A selection of T cell receptor beta chains follows, all from one sample in a study of Ad26.COV2.S vaccination and SARS-CoV-2 variants. TCRdb's table, derived via immunoSEQ multiplex PCR, lists solely in-frame clones and lacks some. The table shows around 300,000 clones, with 86% occurring only once. The sample consisted of peripheral blood, taken in a trial of Ad26.COV2.S vaccine versus placebo. The receptors stem from a person between 18 and 65 years old who received the Ad26.COV2.S COVID-19 vaccine or a placebo. Both conserved end residues are trimmed from each CDR3.

v_call	cdr3_length	cdr3_aa
TRBV19	11	ASTFLEIGEAF
TRBV21-1	16	ASSKARLAGGPCETQY
TRBV14	14	ASRRSGTGLNTEAF
TRBV10-3	12	AISEAGDTYEQY
TRBV5-5	13	ASSPTTSSSYEQY
TRBV5-6	10	ASSLGELEAF
TRBV5-5	12	ASSLWRSSGEQY
TRBV5-6	13	ASSPGQGSNYEQY
TRBV21-1	16	ASSKKGPFDRVVWAQH
TRBV7-9	15	ASSSYPPSGPSYEQY
TRBV3-1/TRBV3-2	10	ASSRLEEKLF
TRBV5-4	10	ASSFDRKEAF
TRBV3-1/TRBV3-2	12	ASSQDFYTDTQY
TRBV2	13	ASSPGTLSGETQY
TRBV28	11	ASSLYGTEPLH
TRBV27	15	ASSLSIWTSAHNEQF
TRBV4-3	12	ASRQAGKGTEAF
TRBV6-2/TRBV6-3	14	ASSPVKGAIQETQY
TRBV2	12	ASGGTGGTGELF
TRBV5-5	13	ASSAEATGRETQY
TRBV15	13	ATSRDHGRAGEQF
TRBV24-1	13	ATSDKQGAVHEQF
TRBV6-2/TRBV6-3	11	ASSYARRNEQY
TRBV13	13	ASSLGGRSYNEQF
TRBV5-1	14	ASSTPGAGYQETQY
TRBV4-1	13	ASSQEDRGTYEQY
TRBV5-5	10	ASSAIAREQF
TRBV5-1	11	ASSLTGDSPLH
TRBV5-4	13	ASSSGGRGRTEAF
TRBV20-1	11	SASSGNTGELF
TRBV9	12	ASSVGTVPYGYT
TRBV10-1	13	ASSDTAGGPDTQY
TRBV19	14	ASSMRMRGLNQPQH
TRBV4-2	13	ASSQATSGIDEQY
TRBV2	14	ASSEIRGLTSNEQF
TRBV19	11	ASSTGGDQPQH
TRBV10-3	11	ATCGQGEHEQY
TRBV19	10	ASSIAHQPQH
TRBV2	14	ASEQGLADLGDTQY
TRBV5-1	10	ASSPGNTEAF
TRBV19	12	ASSKLQGADEQY